Included here is one T cell receptor (beta chain) sequence, with context. The assay was immunoSEQ multiplex PCR, and TCRdb's table has in-frame clones only and misses some. The sample holds around 40,000 clones, about 94% seen once. This entry is derived from a study of blood T cell repertoires in COVID-19. Overall study: The cDNA or gDNA used as material had been derived from T cells, B-cell-depleted T cells, or PBMCs.

Germline V gene lookup returns CDR1 MDHEN and CDR2 SYDVKM. Trimming pared 5 bases from V and 0 bases from J, leaving 11 bases between. The CDR3 is made up of 15 amino acids. The chain links TRBV28 to TRBJ1-5; D ambiguous. The source is a human donor with active COVID-19. The donor label of this sample is uncertain. Source material: peripheral blood. DNA of the CDR3: TGTGCCAGCAGTGCCGGGGTCTATAGCAATCAGCCCCAGCATTTT. Translating it yields CASSAGVYSNQPQHF.